This TCR beta chain appears in the sequencing data of a study of beta chain features in type 1 diabetes (dated by TCRdb to 2016 to 2019). Broadly, across the study: Patients and healthy donors did not differ in mean age, gender distribution, total cell number or subset yield. A total of some 110 million sorted cells were examined across all samples, and a strong correlation was observed between cell number per subset and RNA yield. In the study, recently diagnosed type 1 diabetes patients and matched healthy donors were compared on the TCRB repertoires of their sorted circulating CD4+ T cell subsets. Regulatory and stem cell-like memory subsets were isolated from only 8 patients and about 8 healthy donors, whereas naive and central memory subsets came from all 30 or so donors.

The entire isolated RNA was reverse transcribed using the High Capacity cDNA Reverse Transcription Kit, and thus expressed TCRB transcripts were sequenced. Deep immunoSEQ sequencing was applied to naive, central memory and regulatory T cell samples, giving an average of roughly 3.5 million total reads per sample. Sorted cells were lysed in RLT buffer and RNA was extracted with DNase-treated RNeasy Micro or Mini kits, depending on cell number. To prevent cross-contamination, every cell subset was processed on its own, while patient and healthy donor samples were processed together. TCRB sequences were amplified from cDNA with the immunoSEQ multiplex PCR, producing 87-bp fragments spanning the CDR3 region. Amplicons were sequenced on the Illumina HiSeq platform. Under the source paper's analysis protocol: PCR bias was corrected computationally using synthetic template baselines, and reads within Hamming distance 2 were collapsed, with unmergeable singletons discarded. Reads were aligned against IMGT to assign V, D and J genes, CDR3 length and insertions or deletions at six rearrangement sites. Within each subset, clonotype counts were normalized to the number of sorted cells before true diversity and Gini coefficients were calculated with the tcR R package. The overlap coefficient, calculated on TCRB nucleotide sequences, was used to measure repertoire sharing. What TCRdb holds here is the immuneACCESS table cut down to in-frame rearrangements. Part of the clones is not present; checked against another copy, under half of the missing clones reflect an unresolved V gene, and the others are unexplained. For V, J and clone size, that table is used; D and trimming come from the DNA. For this sample the table gives 150,000 to 190,000 clones, of which around 10% were detected only once. The ten largest clonotypes hold about 1.9% of the sample.

CDR1 and CDR2, looked up from the germline V gene, are MNHEY and SVGAGI. The cysteine opens and the phenylalanine closes a CDR3 of 14 amino acids. Only the CDR3 DNA is retained, 42 bases long and in frame from the first base. The trim is 7 bases for V and 1 base for J, with a gap of 13 bases between the germline ends. In this sample, this clone turned up a few times. It lacks a known antigen. It has no much larger one-base neighbor in the sample; base qualities were not kept. Findings and caveats that apply to the study as a whole: Because cDNA was sequenced instead of genomic DNA, activated cells with high expression could be over-represented, although the groups did not differ in activation or CD3 levels. Only small numbers of individuals were included in the HLA sub-analyses, which left unresolved whether HLA type had any influence on TCRB rearrangement. The naive, central memory and regulatory TCRB repertoires appeared to resemble one another more closely among patients than among healthy donors. At VDJ recombination sites, patients with type 1 diabetes made fewer insertions and deleted more nucleotides, a pattern implying thymic rearrangement abnormalities. PCR may preferentially amplify shorter templates, but because patient and control samples were amplified and corrected together, any resulting skew would affect both groups equally. A moderate but significant shortening of TCRB CDR3 length was observed in type 1 diabetes patients in all four CD4+ subsets.

Each donor gave one peripheral blood draw, averaging around 120 mL, which was collected into heparinised tubes. Naive, central memory, regulatory and stem cell-like memory CD4+ T cells were sorted on a BD FACSAria II using a panel including CD45RO, CCR7, CD25, CD127, CD95 and CD27. Purity was above 98% for every sorted population. Right away, PBMCs were isolated by Lymphoprep density gradient centrifugation and were stained directly, with no culture step. So that batch effects would be minimized, each experiment stained and sorted samples in pairs, pairing one healthy donor with one patient. The sequencing input was central memory CD4+ T cells from blood. The TCR originated in a man aged 18-30 years in good health. The sequence joins TRBV6-5 to TRBJ1-1; the D gene remains uncertain. The DNA sequence is given as TGTGCCAGCAACCTGATGGGCGGGAACACTGAAGCTTTCTTT. This gives the protein CASNLMGGNTEAFF.